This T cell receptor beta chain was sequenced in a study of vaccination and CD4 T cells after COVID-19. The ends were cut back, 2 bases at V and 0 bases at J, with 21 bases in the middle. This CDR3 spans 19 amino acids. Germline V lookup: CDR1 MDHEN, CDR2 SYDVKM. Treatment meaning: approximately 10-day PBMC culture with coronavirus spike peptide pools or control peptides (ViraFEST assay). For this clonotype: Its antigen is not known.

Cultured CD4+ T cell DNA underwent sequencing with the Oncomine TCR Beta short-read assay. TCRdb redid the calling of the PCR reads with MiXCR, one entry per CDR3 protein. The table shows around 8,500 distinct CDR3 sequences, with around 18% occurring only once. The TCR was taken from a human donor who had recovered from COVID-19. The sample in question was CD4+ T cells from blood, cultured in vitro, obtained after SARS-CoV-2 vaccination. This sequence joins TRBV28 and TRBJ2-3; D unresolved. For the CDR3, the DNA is TGTGCCAGCAGTTTAACTACCTTAAGTCCGGGTCTTAGCACAGATACGCAGTATTTT. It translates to CASSLTTLSPGLSTDTQYF.